This entry lists 32 T cell receptor beta chains sequenced from one sample in a study of T-cell memory formation after mild COVID-19. TCRdb reanalysed the 5' RACE reads using MiXCR and keeps one entry per CDR3 protein. The repertoire includes hundreds of thousands of distinct CDR3 sequences, about 20% of them detected once, and 8.4% sits in the top ten. Sequencing input: PBMCs or a T cell subset sorted from them (not recorded which). Every receptor here comes from an adult woman who had mild COVID-19 (a few samples of this study predate the infection). Cell type and time point are not known.

This chain uses TRBV7-2 with TRBJ2-1, with 7 bases aligning to TRBD1. V lost 7 bases, J lost 4 bases, and 7 bases stayed unmatched. The germline gives CDR1 SGHTA, CDR2 FQGNSA. The CDR3 has 14 residues. This CDR3 reads CASIPGTEYNEQFF. CDR3 DNA: TGTGCCAGCATACCGGGGACAGAATACAATGAGCAGTTCTTC.

The chain recombines TRBV10-3 with TRBJ2-3, with D hard to call. V was shortened by 8 bases and J by 1 base, with 4 bases between the two germline ends. The CDR3 runs 11 residues. From germline, CDR1 is ENHRY and CDR2 SYGVKD. The chain's CDR3 is CAIGGTDTQYF. The DNA of the CDR3 is TGTGCCATCGGAGGCACAGATACGCAGTATTTT.

This clonotype was picked up a small number of times. The chain employs TRBV4-2 and TRBJ2-1, with 16 bases that match TRBD2. CDR1 LGHNA and CDR2 YNFKEQ come from the germline V gene. The V segment lost 4 bases and the J segment 3 bases; nucleotides outside the gene matches: 6. CDR3 size: 18 residues. CDR3 sequence (DNA): TGTGCCAGCAGCCCCGGGACTAGCGGGAGGGCCTTCTACAATGAGCAGTTCTTC. Protein sequence: CASSPGTSGRAFYNEQFF.

The gene calls are TRBV5-4 and TRBJ1-2; a possible D gene is TRBD1 (6 bases). The germline gives CDR1 SGHNT, CDR2 YYREEE (reference sequence). Trimming took 4 bases from V and 6 from J, leaving 28 bases between them. CDR3 length: 18 amino acids. CDR3 DNA sequence: TGTGCCAGCAGCATGAGGGGGGCAGGGACCCGAAGGCTACATGGCTACACCTTC. Its protein product is CASSMRGAGTRRLHGYTF.

The V and J genes are TRBV7-6 and TRBJ2-3; D tentatively reads TRBD1 or TRBD2 (6 bases each). This CDR3 is built from 14 residues. CDR1 SGHVS and CDR2 FNYEAQ come from the germline V gene. Deletions cut 5 bases from V and 6 bases from J, with 15 bases between. In DNA, the CDR3 is TGTGCCAGCAGCCTCCTCTCCGGGGGCGATACGCAGTATTTT. Amino acids: CASSLLSGGDTQYF.

This clonotype was observed a handful of times. This chain links TRBV6-2 or TRBV6-3 with TRBJ2-7, with D unclear. Trimming left V 2 bases short and J 0 bases short, with 11 bases between. CDR3 length: 15 residues. Germline-derived CDR1 and CDR2 are MNHEY and SVGEGT. CDR3 amino acids: CASSYDGPISYEQYF. Here the CDR3 DNA reads TGTGCCAGCAGTTACGACGGGCCTATCTCCTACGAGCAGTACTTC.

This clonotype was seen more than once but under ten times. The V gene is TRBV5-6, the J gene TRBJ2-6, with D tentatively TRBD1 or TRBD2 (6 bases each). This CDR3 is 15 amino acids long. Trimming removed 6 bases from V and 0 bases from J, with 10 bases in between. CDR1 is SGHDT, CDR2 YYEEEE, per germline. The CDR3: CASKEGGSGANVLTF. CDR3 nucleotides: TGTGCCAGCAAGGAGGGGGGCTCTGGGGCCAACGTCCTGACTTTC.

This clonotype was recorded many times. The chain employs TRBV9 and TRBJ2-7; 8 nucleotides agree with TRBD2. Germline V gives CDR1 SGDLS, CDR2 YYNGEE. The CDR3 is 14 amino acids. V shed 4 bases and J 4 bases; nucleotides not matched to a gene: 7. CDR3 coding DNA: TGTGCCAGCAGCAAAGGGACTAGTGCGTACGAGCAGTACTTC. It translates to CASSKGTSAYEQYF.

This clonotype occurred a few times. The V gene is TRBV19, the J gene TRBJ2-1, with 9 positions matching TRBD2. Germline V gene lookup returns CDR1 LNHDA and CDR2 SQIVND (reference sequence). The CDR3 extends over 16 amino acids. V lost 5 bases, J lost 6 bases, and 11 bases stayed unmatched. CDR3 sequence reads: CASSATGTSRPNEQFF. CDR3 coding DNA: TGTGCCAGTAGTGCCACCGGGACTAGCAGGCCCAATGAGCAGTTCTTC.

The chain uses TRBV25-1 and TRBJ1-5; possibly TRBD1 for D (5 bases). Germline V lookup: CDR1 MGHDK, CDR2 SYGVNS. V lost 11 bases to trimming and J lost 0 bases, with 11 bases between them. CDR3 length equals 13 residues. CDR3: CAAGTGSNQPQHF. For the CDR3, the DNA is TGTGCCGCTGGGACCGGTAGCAATCAGCCCCAGCATTTT.

This clonotype has ten or more counts. The chain employs TRBV19 and TRBJ2-2; no reliable D call. Looked up from germline, CDR1 is LNHDA and CDR2 is SQIVND (reference sequence). Trimming shortened V by 3 bases and J by 2 bases, and 7 bases separated the two germline ends. This CDR3 is built from 14 residues. As DNA, the CDR3 is TGTGCCAGTAGTATTGTTTTTAACACCGGGGAGCTGTTTTTT. This sequence encodes CASSIVFNTGELFF. Drawing the rest from reference TRBV19 and TRBJ2-2, the complete variable domain is DGGITQSPKYLFRKEGQNVTLSCEQNLNHDAMYWYRQDPGQGLRLIYYSQIVNDFQKGDIAEGYSVSREKKESFPLTVTSAQKNPTAFYLCASSIVFNTGELFFGEGSRLTVL.

The sample holds a few counts of this clonotype. J is TRBJ2-1 and V is TRBV11-2; 15 nucleotides align to TRBD2. V lost 5 bases, J lost 4 bases, and 15 bases stayed unmatched. Germline V CDR1 and CDR2: SGHAT, FQNNGV. This CDR3 is built from 20 residues. CDR3 bases: TGTGCCAGCAGCCCACTACAGCCGGGACTAGCGGGGGGCCTATACAATGAGCAGTTCTTC. Residues: CASSPLQPGLAGGLYNEQFF.

In this sample, this clonotype turned up a few times. The genes are TRBV10-3 and TRBJ2-1; 12 bases align to TRBD2. This CDR3 is built from 15 residues. J gave up 3 bases and V 4 bases, and 1 base lay outside the gene matches. Germline CDR1 ENHRY, CDR2 SYGVKD. The CDR3 sequence is CAISGGLAGYNEQFF. CDR3 in DNA: TGTGCCATCAGTGGGGGACTAGCGGGCTACAATGAGCAGTTCTTC.

This chain's CDR3 is CASTALPLSEQYF. The CDR3 coding sequence is TGTGCCAGCACCGCCTTACCCCTCTCCGAGCAGTACTTC. The gene calls are TRBV12-3 or TRBV12-4 and TRBJ2-7; D ambiguous. The CDR3 length is 13 residues. V lost 7 bases to trimming and J lost 6 bases, with 16 bases between them.

This clonotype was detected only a few times. J is TRBJ1-6 and V is TRBV12-3 or TRBV12-4; D unresolved. The V gene lost 9 bases and the J gene lost 4 bases, with 10 bases spanning the gap. This CDR3 has 13 amino acids. The CDR3 sequence: CASGHKYNSPLHF. For the CDR3, the DNA is TGTGCCAGTGGGCATAAGTATAATTCACCCCTCCACTTT.

This clonotype was detected only a few times. The chain couples TRBV6-2 or TRBV6-3 to TRBJ2-2, with D perhaps TRBD2 (5 bases). The ends were cut back, 5 bases at V and 2 bases at J, with 12 bases in the middle. The CDR3 length is 15 residues. Germline CDR1 MNHEY, CDR2 SVGEGT. CDR3 sequence reads: CASSEPGYNTGELFF. DNA for the CDR3: TGTGCCAGCAGTGAACCGGGATACAACACCGGGGAGCTGTTTTTT.

This clonotype was recorded a few times. The V call is TRBV12-3 or TRBV12-4, the J call TRBJ1-5; TRBD1 matches 7 bases. This CDR3 is built from 15 residues. Trimming cost V 4 bases and J 3 bases; bases outside gene matches: 6. The CDR3 region is CASSSPGTVNQPQHF. The CDR3 nucleotides are TGTGCCAGCAGTTCCCCCGGGACAGTCAATCAGCCCCAGCATTTT.

The chain joins TRBV4-3 to TRBJ2-1; TRBD2 aligns across 7 bases. Germline trimming cut 3 bases from V and 10 bases from J; bases unmatched to any gene: 9. Germline-derived CDR1 and CDR2 are LGHNA and YSLEER. CDR3 length: 14 amino acids. CDR3 nucleotide sequence: TGCGCCAGCAGCCATGGACTAGGTCGGAGAGAGCAGTTCTTC. It encodes CASSHGLGRREQFF.

This clonotype was counted only a few times. The chain joins TRBV6-1 to TRBJ2-2; either TRBD1 or TRBD2 may supply D (5 bases each). Germline CDR1 and CDR2: MNHNS and SASEGT. The CDR3 contains 13 residues. V was shortened by 3 bases and J by 7 bases, with 9 bases between the two germline ends. CDR3 sequence: CASSERGYGELFF. DNA for the CDR3: TGTGCCAGCAGTGAGAGGGGCTACGGGGAGCTGTTTTTT.

The gene calls are TRBV20-1 and TRBJ1-2; D ambiguous. This CDR3 spans 14 amino acids. Germline V gene sequence: CDR1 DFQATT, CDR2 SNEGSKA (reference sequence). The V gene lost 3 bases and the J gene lost 0 bases, with 11 bases spanning the gap. The CDR3 sequence: CSASAGSTNYGYTF. The CDR3 nucleotides are TGCAGTGCTAGTGCAGGCAGTACTAACTATGGCTACACCTTC.

This clonotype has only a few counts. V usage is TRBV5-1 and J usage is TRBJ2-1; 7 nucleotides line up with TRBD2. V lost 5 bases to trimming and J lost 9 bases; unmatched junction nucleotides: 2. CDR1 SGHRS and CDR2 YFSETQ come from the germline V gene. The CDR3 is 11 residues long. CDR3: CASRREVEQFF. The CDR3 DNA reads TGCGCCAGCAGACGGGAGGTTGAGCAGTTCTTC. The full variable domain, with the rest looked up from reference TRBV5-1 and TRBJ2-1, is KAGVTQTPRYLIKTRGQQVTLSCSPISGHRSVSWYQQTPGQGLQFLFEYFSETQRNKGNFPGRFSGRQFSNSRSEMNVSTLELGDSALYLCASRREVEQFFGPGTRLTVL.

The chain carries TRBV13 and TRBJ2-7, with 7 bases that match TRBD2. The CDR3 totals 17 residues. V trimming: 3 bases; J trimming: 5 bases; junction bases outside the gene matches: 16. Germline V gene sequence: CDR1 PRHDT, CDR2 FYEKMQ (reference sequence). For the CDR3, the DNA is TGTGCCAGCAGCTTTTATGGGCCCTTGGCGGGAGTTGACGAGCAGTACTTC. Protein product: CASSFYGPLAGVDEQYF.

The chain employs TRBV11-2 and TRBJ2-7; TRBD2 agrees at 8 bases. J gave up 9 bases and V 5 bases, and 21 bases lay outside the gene matches. The CDR3 totals 17 residues. Germline CDR1 is SGHAT and CDR2 is FQNNGV. CDR3 protein: CASSQTPGGRLQEGQYF. In nucleotides, the CDR3 is TGTGCCAGCAGCCAAACCCCCGGCGGGAGGCTCCAGGAAGGGCAGTACTTC. Variable domain in full (rest from reference TRBV11-2 and TRBJ2-7): EAGVAQSPRYKIIEKRQSVAFWCNPISGHATLYWYQQILGQGPKLLIQFQNNGVVDDSQLPKDRFSAERLKGVDSTLKIQPAKLEDSAVYLCASSQTPGGRLQEGQYFGPGTRLTVT.

The rearrangement joins TRBV7-7 to TRBJ2-1, with 12 bases lining up with TRBD2. The J segment lost 8 bases and the V segment lost 5 bases, leaving 7 bases of the junction unmatched. This CDR3 has 15 residues. CDR1 SSHAT and CDR2 FNYEAQ come from the germline V gene (reference sequence). The CDR3 DNA follows: TGTGCCAGCAGCCCAACTAGCGGGGGGAAGGATGAGCAGTTCTTC. It specifies CASSPTSGGKDEQFF.

The chain couples TRBV7-2 to TRBJ1-1; D call uncertain. Germline V lookup: CDR1 SGHTA, CDR2 FQGNSA. This CDR3 spans 16 amino acids. Trimming shortened V by 4 bases and J by 5 bases, and 20 bases separated the two germline ends. This CDR3 is CASSSSLGGDRTEAFF. CDR3 coding DNA: TGTGCCAGCAGCTCCTCCCTTGGCGGGGATCGGACTGAAGCTTTCTTT. Based on the CDR3 plus reference TRBV7-2 and TRBJ1-1, the full variable domain is GAGVSQSPSNKVTEKGKDVELRCDPISGHTALYWYRQSLGQGLEFLIYFQGNSAPDKSGLPSDRFSAERTGGSVSTLTIQRTQQEDSAVYLCASSSSLGGDRTEAFFGQGTRLTVV.

This chain links TRBV9 with TRBJ2-7, with TRBD2 matching over 7 bases. V shed 0 bases and J 5 bases; nucleotides not matched to a gene: 5. Germline loops: CDR1 SGDLS, CDR2 YYNGEE. CDR3 length equals 14 residues. CDR3 region: CASSVGLATDEQYF. CDR3 sequence (DNA): TGTGCCAGCAGCGTAGGACTAGCTACCGACGAGCAGTACTTC.

This clonotype occurred a few times. The chain couples TRBV2 to TRBJ1-2; TRBD1 agrees at 8 bases. The ends lost 6 bases at V and 2 bases at J; junction bases unmatched: 5. Germline assignment: CDR1 SNHLY and CDR2 FYNNEI. This CDR3 has 14 amino acids. CDR3 region: CASRKTGENYGYTF. The CDR3 coding sequence is TGTGCCAGCAGAAAGACAGGGGAGAACTATGGCTACACCTTC.

This clonotype was counted a few times. This chain links TRBV11-2 with TRBJ2-7; the D is unclear. Deletions cut 5 bases from V and 0 bases from J, with 11 bases between. Germline values: CDR1 SGHAT, CDR2 FQNNGV. This CDR3 spans 14 amino acids. This CDR3 is CASSTDSGSYEQYF. As DNA, the CDR3 is TGTGCCAGCAGCACCGACTCCGGCTCCTACGAGCAGTACTTC.

This clonotype was found a few times. The chain combines TRBV7-9 with TRBJ2-1; D is possibly TRBD1 (7 bases). The CDR3 is made up of 17 amino acids. Germline CDR1 and CDR2: SEHNR and FQNEAQ (reference sequence). The ends were cut back, 1 base at V and 8 bases at J, with 21 bases in the middle. CDR3: CASSLDLDRFRGDEQFF. DNA of the CDR3: TGTGCCAGCAGCTTAGATCTGGACCGCTTCAGGGGGGATGAGCAGTTCTTC.

This clonotype was picked up a small number of times. V usage is TRBV5-5 and J usage is TRBJ1-1; the D gene is possibly TRBD1 (5 bases). CDR1 is SGHKS and CDR2 is YYEKEE in the germline V gene (reference sequence). The CDR3 sequence is 14 residues long. V gave up 4 bases and J gave up 3 bases, with 13 bases separating them. The DNA for the CDR3 is TGTGCCAGCAGCCCGGGGCCATGGGACACTGAAGCTTTCTTT. The encoded protein is CASSPGPWDTEAFF. Filled out from reference TRBV5-5 and TRBJ1-1, the complete variable domain reads DAGVTQSPTHLIKTRGQQVTLRCSPISGHKSVSWYQQVLGQGPQFIFQYYEKEERGRGNFPDRFSARQFPNYSSELNVNALLLGDSALYLCASSPGPWDTEAFFGQGTRLTVV.

This clonotype came up a few times. The J gene is TRBJ1-5, the V gene TRBV15; 9 bases agree with TRBD1. The CDR3 extends over 15 amino acids. V trimming: 3 bases; J trimming: 5 bases; junction bases outside the gene matches: 5. Germline V CDR1 and CDR2: LNHNV, YYDKDF (reference sequence). The CDR3: CATSSLDRGDQPQHF. As DNA, the CDR3 is TGTGCCACCAGCAGCCTCGACAGGGGGGATCAGCCCCAGCATTTT.

The chain links TRBV27 to TRBJ2-2, with D hard to call. V was shortened by 1 base and J by 4 bases, with 10 bases between the two germline ends. The CDR3 runs 15 residues. Germline CDR1 MNHEY, CDR2 SMNVEV (reference sequence). The CDR3 DNA reads TGTGCCAGCAGTTTATACGCCAGCTTCACCGGGGAGCTGTTTTTT. As protein: CASSLYASFTGELFF.